The 24 T cell receptor beta chains below all came from one sample that was sequenced in a study of cytomegalovirus exposure and HLA in healthy donors. PCR used 60 Vbeta primers and 13 Jbeta primers. Sequencing was performed with immunoSEQ multiplex PCR; in TCRdb, only in-frame clones are kept and a portion is missing. The repertoire has 150,000 to 200,000 clones, approximately 80% of them found once; the top ten carry 1.6%. Sequenced sample: PBMCs. The receptors stem from a woman aged 30 to 39 in good health and CMV-seronegative.

The chain uses TRBV5-6 and TRBJ1-5; 7 bases agree with TRBD1. J gave up 3 bases and V 2 bases, and 5 bases lay outside the gene matches. Germline V gives CDR1 SGHDT, CDR2 YYEEEE. CDR3 length equals 15 residues. CDR3 coding DNA: TGTGCCAGCAGCTTATTGACAGGGAACAATCAGCCCCAGCATTTT. Its translation is CASSLLTGNNQPQHF.

This chain links TRBV28 with TRBJ2-1; 7 bases match TRBD2. V was pared by 2 bases and J by 4 bases, with 11 bases of the junction left unmatched. The germline V gene has CDR1 MDHEN and CDR2 SYDVKM. This CDR3 region has 17 residues. CDR3 sequence: CASSLPQREVRYNEQFF. CDR3 bases: TGTGCCAGCAGTTTACCCCAACGGGAGGTGAGGTACAATGAGCAGTTCTTC.

The chain carries TRBV5-1 and TRBJ1-1; D unresolved. This CDR3 region has 14 residues. Germline CDR1 reads SGHRS; CDR2 reads YFSETQ. The V end lost 4 bases, the J end lost 0 bases, and 10 bases lay between the germline ends. This chain's CDR3 is CASSIWAMNTEAFF. The CDR3 region has the DNA TGCGCCAGCAGCATTTGGGCCATGAACACTGAAGCTTTCTTT.

This sequence joins TRBV5-6 and TRBJ2-3; 12 bases map to TRBD1. CDR1 is SGHDT and CDR2 is YYEEEE in the germline V gene. The CDR3 sequence is 17 residues long. V dropped 1 base and J dropped 6; count of bases not matched to a gene: 9. The DNA for the CDR3 is TGTGCCAGCAGCTTGTTAGGGGGACAGGGGGCCGGGGATACGCAGTATTTT. Translated: CASSLLGGQGAGDTQYF.

V and J are TRBV19 and TRBJ2-7; D gene uncertain. The germline V gene has CDR1 LNHDA and CDR2 SQIVND (reference sequence). The V end was cut by 4 bases, the J end by 2 bases, with 9 bases between. This CDR3 comprises 13 residues. CDR3: CASSTGLAYEQYF. The CDR3 DNA reads TGTGCCAGTAGTACGGGTCTGGCCTACGAGCAGTACTTC.

The chain links TRBV7-8 to TRBJ2-7; 8 bases line up with TRBD1. The V gene's germline CDR1 is SGHVS and CDR2 FQNEAQ. With V trimmed by 5 bases and J by 3 bases, 9 bases remained unmatched. CDR3 size: 15 residues. The CDR3 protein is CASSLSRQGYYEQYF. In DNA, the CDR3 is TGTGCCAGCAGCCTCTCTCGACAGGGGTACTACGAGCAGTACTTC.

The chain uses TRBV5-1 and TRBJ2-3; 7 nucleotides match TRBD2. The CDR3 consists of 15 residues. Germline V gene data show CDR1 as SGHRS and CDR2 as YFSETQ. V gave up 4 bases and J gave up 3 bases; unmatched junction bases: 8. DNA for the CDR3: TGCGCCAGCAGCGGAAGCGGGGTTAGGACAGATACGCAGTATTTT. As protein: CASSGSGVRTDTQYF.

The chain is built from TRBV27 and TRBJ2-1; 10 nucleotides line up with TRBD2. Germline V CDR1 and CDR2: MNHEY, SMNVEV (reference sequence). The CDR3 has 14 residues. J gave up 12 bases and V 3 bases, and 8 bases lay outside the gene matches. The CDR3 sequence is CASSLSGRVTGQFF. DNA for the CDR3: TGTGCCAGCAGTTTGAGCGGGAGGGTAACCGGGCAGTTCTTC.

The CDR3 region is CASSFSGRPPEQYF. In nucleotides, the CDR3 is TGTGCCAGCAGTTTTAGCGGGAGGCCGCCCGAGCAGTACTTC. The gene calls are TRBV27 and TRBJ2-7; 10 positions match TRBD2. Germline CDR1 is MNHEY and CDR2 is SMNVEV (reference sequence). V shed 3 bases, J shed 6 bases, and the junction held 5 bases outside the gene matches. The length of the CDR3 is 14 residues.

The V and J genes are TRBV7-3 and TRBJ1-2, with D perhaps matching TRBD1 (5 bases). V lost 5 bases to trimming and J lost 5 bases, with 12 bases between them. CDR3 size: 13 residues. Germline V lookup: CDR1 SGHTA, CDR2 FQGTGA. The CDR3 region has the DNA TGTGCCAGCAGCACTGACGGGGGTTATGGCTACACCTTC. Residues: CASSTDGGYGYTF.

CDR3 in amino acids: CASSYTGSTEAFF. In nucleotides, the CDR3 is TGTGCCAGCAGCTATACAGGGAGCACTGAAGCTTTCTTT. The V call is TRBV5-5, the J call TRBJ1-1; weak D call: TRBD1 (6 bases). The CDR3 has 13 amino acids. The germline CDR1 and CDR2 sequences are SGHKS and YYEKEE (reference sequence). The V and J ends lost 3 bases and 4 bases respectively, with 10 bases between them.

This chain joins TRBV29-1 and TRBJ2-7; 7 bases are shared with TRBD1. This CDR3 region has 15 residues. J gave up 2 bases and V 6 bases, and 13 bases lay outside the gene matches. Germline V gene lookup returns CDR1 SQVTM and CDR2 ANQGSEA. CDR3: CSVGARDRNPYEQYF. The CDR3 DNA follows: TGCAGCGTGGGAGCTCGGGACAGAAACCCCTACGAGCAGTACTTC.

The chain has TRBV5-1 and TRBJ1-1, with 7 bases lining up with TRBD1. Looked up from germline, CDR1 is SGHRS and CDR2 is YFSETQ. Unmatched junction bases numbered 10, after V lost 4 bases and J lost 1 base. The CDR3 has 16 amino acids. CDR3 region: CASSPLIQGSNTEAFF. The CDR3 DNA reads TGCGCCAGCAGCCCCTTAATACAGGGGTCGAACACTGAAGCTTTCTTT.

In this sample, this clone turned up a few times. Germline is not matched at one junction end, which may reflect a read error. CDR3 sequence: CSSSQTTGFEFF. CDR3 bases: TGTTCCAGCAGCCAGACGACAGGGTTCGAGTTCTTC. The chain uses TRBV7-9 and TRBJ2-1, with 7 bases aligning to TRBD1. The CDR3 is 12 residues long. CDR1 is SEHNR, CDR2 FQNEAQ, per germline (reference sequence).

This clone has a single count. V and J are TRBV27 and TRBJ2-7; 7 bases align to TRBD2. Trimming removed 5 bases from V and 2 bases from J; junction bases left unmatched: 15. CDR1 and CDR2 (germline): MNHEY, SMNVEV (reference sequence). The CDR3 loop spans 17 amino acids. The CDR3 coding sequence is TGTGCCAGCAGTCGCCAAGGGTCTAGCGGAGCTACCTACGAGCAGTACTTC. It yields the protein CASSRQGSSGATYEQYF.

The V gene is TRBV9, the J gene TRBJ2-7, with 11 bases identical to TRBD2. Trimming cost V 3 bases and J 3 bases; bases outside gene matches: 5. The CDR3 sequence is 15 residues long. Germline CDR1 and CDR2: SGDLS and YYNGEE. This chain's CDR3 is CASSAGLAVDYEQYF. In DNA, the CDR3 is TGTGCCAGCAGCGCGGGACTAGCGGTCGACTACGAGCAGTACTTC.

The chain uses TRBV6-6 and TRBJ2-7; 7 bases map to TRBD1. The CDR3 consists of 14 residues. CDR1 is MNHNY and CDR2 is SVGAGI in the germline V gene (reference sequence). V trimming: 2 bases; J trimming: 2 bases; junction bases outside the gene matches: 3. The CDR3 DNA sequence: TGTGCCAGCAGTTACGGACAGGCGGCCTACGAGCAGTACTTC. Protein sequence: CASSYGQAAYEQYF.

V usage is TRBV29-1 and J usage is TRBJ2-1; 9 bases align to TRBD2. The CDR3 contains 15 residues. V lost 6 bases and J lost 4; bases outside the gene matches: 10. Germline CDR1 reads SQVTM; CDR2 reads ANQGSEA. DNA of the CDR3: TGCAGCGTCCACCCCACTAGCGGGCTATACAATGAGCAGTTCTTC. Protein: CSVHPTSGLYNEQFF.

The table lists this clone with a count of one. The chain has TRBV5-6 and TRBJ1-1; 8 bases match TRBD1. Per germline, CDR1 SGHDT and CDR2 YYEEEE. V gave up 4 bases and J gave up 4 bases; unmatched junction bases: 9. There are 15 residues in the CDR3. This chain's CDR3 is CASSGWTGFVTEAFF. DNA for the CDR3: TGTGCCAGCAGCGGATGGACAGGGTTTGTCACTGAAGCTTTCTTT.

This clone was counted once. The rearrangement links TRBV11-2 to TRBJ1-1; 7 bases map to TRBD1. The CDR3 has 16 amino acids. Germline CDR1 and CDR2: SGHAT and FQNNGV. J lost 4 bases, V lost 2 bases, and 10 bases had no gene match. The CDR3 DNA reads as TGTGCCAGCAGCTTATCACAGGGGATTTATGGCACTGAAGCTTTCTTT. Translating gives CASSLSQGIYGTEAFF.

The genes are TRBV9 and TRBJ2-3; 16 nucleotides align to TRBD2. V lost 4 bases, J lost 5 bases, and 7 bases stayed unmatched. Germline CDR1 reads SGDLS; CDR2 reads YYNGEE. The CDR3 is 17 amino acids. CDR3 sequence reads: CASSMGLAGGSVDTQYF. CDR3 DNA: TGTGCCAGCAGCATGGGACTAGCGGGGGGGTCCGTAGATACGCAGTATTTT.

This clone was recorded once. A junction boundary mismatches the germline segment, possibly from a read error. The rearrangement joins TRBV6-1 to TRBJ1-5, with D possibly matching TRBD1 (6 bases). The CDR3 length is 13 residues. The germline gives CDR1 MNHNS, CDR2 SASEGT. CDR3 sequence: CASSNTGNRPQHF. For the CDR3, the DNA is TGTGCCAGCAGTAATACAGGGAATCGGCCCCAGCATTTT.

V usage is TRBV29-1 and J usage is TRBJ1-1; D is unresolved. The CDR3 extends over 13 amino acids. The germline V and J ends were trimmed by 3 bases and 4 bases, with 12 bases remaining between them. Germline V gene lookup returns CDR1 SQVTM and CDR2 ANQGSEA. CDR3 sequence (DNA): TGCAGCGTTGAGAATAAACAGTCCACTGAAGCTTTCTTT. This translates into CSVENKQSTEAFF.

The CDR3 spells CASSEYPRMNTEAFF. CDR3 in DNA: TGTGCCAGCAGTGAATACCCGAGAATGAACACTGAAGCTTTCTTT. The V call is TRBV6-1, the J call TRBJ1-1; D is unresolved. The CDR3 sequence is 15 residues long. V lost 2 bases, J lost 0 bases, and 10 bases lay in between. CDR1 and CDR2 from the germline V gene are MNHNS and SASEGT.